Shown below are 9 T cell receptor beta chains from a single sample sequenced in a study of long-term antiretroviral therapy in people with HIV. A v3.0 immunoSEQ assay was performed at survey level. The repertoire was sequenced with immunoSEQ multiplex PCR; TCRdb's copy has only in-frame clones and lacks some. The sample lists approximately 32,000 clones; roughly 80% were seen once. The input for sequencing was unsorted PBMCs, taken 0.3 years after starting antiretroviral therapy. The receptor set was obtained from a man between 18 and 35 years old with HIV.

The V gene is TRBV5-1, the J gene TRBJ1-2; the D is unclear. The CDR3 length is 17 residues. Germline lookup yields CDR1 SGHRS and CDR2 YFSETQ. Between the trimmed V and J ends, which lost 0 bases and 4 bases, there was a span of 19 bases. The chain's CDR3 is CASSLGSITMAIYGYTF. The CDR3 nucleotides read TGCGCCAGCAGCTTGGGATCAATAACAATGGCGATCTATGGCTACACCTTC.

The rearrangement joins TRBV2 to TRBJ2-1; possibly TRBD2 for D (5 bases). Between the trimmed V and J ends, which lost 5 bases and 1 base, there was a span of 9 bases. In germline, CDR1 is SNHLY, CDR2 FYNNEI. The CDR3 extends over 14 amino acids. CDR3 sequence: CASSLLVSYNEQFF. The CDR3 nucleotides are TGTGCCAGCAGTCTACTAGTATCCTACAATGAGCAGTTCTTC.

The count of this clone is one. CDR3 sequence: CASSLAGAADTQYF. The CDR3 nucleotides are TGTGCCAGCAGCTTGGCGGGAGCGGCAGATACGCAGTATTTT. The chain combines TRBV7-6 with TRBJ2-3; 7 bases match TRBD2. This CDR3 spans 14 amino acids. Germline-derived CDR1 and CDR2 are SGHVS and FNYEAQ. Trimming took 3 bases from V and 4 from J; bases not matched to a gene: 4. Supplemented by reference TRBV7-6 and TRBJ2-3, the full variable domain reads GAGVSQSPRYKVTKRGQDVALRCDPISGHVSLYWYRQALGQGPEFLTYFNYEAQQDKSGLPNDRFSAERPEGSISTLTIQRTEQRDSAMYRCASSLAGAADTQYFGPGTRLTVL.

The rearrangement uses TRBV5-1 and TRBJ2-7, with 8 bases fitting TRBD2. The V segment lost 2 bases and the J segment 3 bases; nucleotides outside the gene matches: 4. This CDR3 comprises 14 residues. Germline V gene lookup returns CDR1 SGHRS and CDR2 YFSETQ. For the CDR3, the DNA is TGCGCCAGCAGCTTAAACGGGGGGGGCTACGAGCAGTACTTC. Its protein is CASSLNGGGYEQYF.

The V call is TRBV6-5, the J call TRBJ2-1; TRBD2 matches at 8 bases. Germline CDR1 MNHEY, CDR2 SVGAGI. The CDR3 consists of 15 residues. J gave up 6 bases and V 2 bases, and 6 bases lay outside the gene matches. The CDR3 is CASSYGAGGLNEQFF. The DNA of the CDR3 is TGTGCCAGCAGTTACGGGGCGGGAGGCCTCAATGAGCAGTTCTTC.

CDR3 sequence: CASSAGTGIYEQYF. DNA for the CDR3: TGTGCCAGCAGCGCCGGGACAGGGATCTACGAGCAGTACTTC. The V gene is TRBV13, the J gene TRBJ2-7; 9 bases match TRBD1. V lost 5 bases, J lost 3 bases, and 5 bases stayed unmatched. The CDR3 loop spans 14 amino acids. Germline CDR1 and CDR2: PRHDT and FYEKMQ (reference sequence).

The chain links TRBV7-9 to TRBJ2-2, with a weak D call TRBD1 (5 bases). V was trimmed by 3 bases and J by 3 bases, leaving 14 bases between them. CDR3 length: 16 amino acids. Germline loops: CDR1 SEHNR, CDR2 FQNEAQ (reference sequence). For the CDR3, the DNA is TGTGCCAGCAGCTTCGACCGGGCAGGGCACACCGGGGAGCTGTTTTTT. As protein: CASSFDRAGHTGELFF.

The CDR3 is CASSLEWGGRGNEQFF. The CDR3 bases are TGCGCCAGCAGTCTAGAATGGGGGGGAAGGGGCAATGAGCAGTTCTTC. This chain links TRBV23-1 with TRBJ2-1, with 7 bases identical to TRBD2. TRBV23-1 is given ORF status, its function remaining uncertain. CDR3 length equals 16 residues. After removal of 4 bases from V and 6 bases from J, the junction contained 12 bases not matched to a gene.

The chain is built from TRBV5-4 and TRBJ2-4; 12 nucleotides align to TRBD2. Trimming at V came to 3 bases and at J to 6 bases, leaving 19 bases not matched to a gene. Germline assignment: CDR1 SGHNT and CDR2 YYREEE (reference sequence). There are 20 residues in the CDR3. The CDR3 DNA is TGTGCCAGCAGCTCCGGGCGGGCTAGCGGGGGGGCCCGGCGCCCAAACATTCAGTACTTC. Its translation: CASSSGRASGGARRPNIQYF.